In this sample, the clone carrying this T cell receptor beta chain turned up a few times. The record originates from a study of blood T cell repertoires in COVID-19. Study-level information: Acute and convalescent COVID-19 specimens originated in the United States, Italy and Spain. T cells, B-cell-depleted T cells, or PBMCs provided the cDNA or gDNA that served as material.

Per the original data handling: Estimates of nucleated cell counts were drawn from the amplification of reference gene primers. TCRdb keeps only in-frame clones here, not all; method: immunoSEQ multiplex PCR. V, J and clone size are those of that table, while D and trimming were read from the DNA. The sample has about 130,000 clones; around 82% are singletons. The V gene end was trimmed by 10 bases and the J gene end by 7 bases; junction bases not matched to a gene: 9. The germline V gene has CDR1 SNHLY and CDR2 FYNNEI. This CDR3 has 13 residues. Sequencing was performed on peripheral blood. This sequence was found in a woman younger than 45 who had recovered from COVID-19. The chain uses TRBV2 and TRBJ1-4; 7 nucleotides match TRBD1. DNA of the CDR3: TGTGCCACTGAGAGGGGGCCGGGTGAAAAACTGTTTTTT. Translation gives CATERGPGEKLFF.